This TCR beta chain stems from a study of cytomegalovirus exposure and HLA in healthy donors. Overall study findings and caveats: Later analysis identified a missense DCLRE1C variant that was linked to TCR beta V- and J-gene trimming. In vitro assays verified that a few CMV-associated chains recognized CMV antigens specifically. Most TCRs appeared rarely, but some public TCRs recurred in many donors. TRBV6-2, TRBV6-3 and other indistinguishable V segments were excluded.

Turning to this clone: Its target is unknown.

This PCR relied on a set of 60 Vbeta primers and 13 Jbeta primers. Clones were sequenced by immunoSEQ multiplex PCR, and TCRdb holds only the in-frame ones, with some missing. The sample holds 140,000 or so clones; about 74% are singletons and the top ten take 1.5% to 2%. Germline trimming cut 4 bases from V and 8 bases from J; bases unmatched to any gene: 10. CDR1 and CDR2 from the germline V gene are SGHRS and YFSETQ. The CDR3 loop spans 15 amino acids. Sequenced: PBMCs. J is TRBJ1-2 and V is TRBV5-1, with 11 positions matching TRBD1. The source is a woman in her 40s in good health and CMV-seronegative. Here the CDR3 DNA reads TGCGCCAGCAGCCCCGAGGGACAGGGGGTAAGGGGCTACACCTTC. It is translated as CASSPEGQGVRGYTF.